These T cell receptor beta chains were read from a single sample in a study of breast tumors, draining lymph nodes, adjacent tissues. Each CDR3 protein gets one entry after TCRdb re-called the multiplex PCR reads with MiXCR. The table has some 100,000 distinct CDR3 sequences, about 20% seen once. Sequencing input: axillary lymph node tissue. The receptors here all came from a female donor with breast cancer. Some clones in this sample may be carry-over from other donors' samples. CDR3s include the opening cysteine and the closing phenylalanine or tryptophan. A D gene is named only where the DNA matches it firmly. Clone size is shown for a subset of rows, as once, few, many or a class of expanded clone.

NA	TRBV27	NA	TRBJ1-3	CASSFPDGSPNTIYF	TGTGCCAGCAGTTTTCCGGACGGCAGCCCAAACACCATATATTTT
NA	TRBV7-9	few	TRBJ1-2	CASSPPRGTYYGYTF	TGTGCCAGCAGCCCCCCGAGGGGGACCTACTATGGCTACACCTTC
NA	TRBV5-1	many	TRBJ2-2	CASRETTGELFF	TGCGCCAGCAGGGAGACCACCGGGGAGCTGTTTTTT
NA	TRBV19	NA	TRBJ2-3	CASSRSRGGAGTDTQYF	TGTGCCAGTAGTCGCTCTCGAGGGGGGGCTGGCACAGATACGCAGTATTTT
NA	TRBV7-3	many	TRBJ2-3	CASSVLGGGPSDTQYF	TGTGCCAGCAGCGTACTAGGGGGAGGGCCTTCAGATACGCAGTATTTT
TRBD1	TRBV30	many	TRBJ2-7	CAWRDRERNEQYF	TGTGCCTGGAGGGACAGGGAGAGGAACGAGCAGTACTTC
NA	TRBV5-1	many	TRBJ2-1	CASSPGLTNEQFF	TGCGCCAGCAGCCCGGGCCTAACCAATGAGCAGTTCTTC
NA	TRBV28	few	TRBJ1-5	CASTLGSNQPQHF	TGTGCCAGCACCCTCGGCAGCAATCAGCCCCAGCATTTT
NA	TRBV5-1	many	TRBJ2-7	CASSPPSVYEQYF	TGCGCCAGCAGTCCCCCTAGCGTCTACGAGCAGTACTTC
NA	TRBV20-1	many	TRBJ1-2	CSATGRDYGYTF	TGCAGTGCTACTGGCAGGGACTATGGCTACACCTTC
TRBD1	TRBV20-1	many	TRBJ1-2	CSGPGGTGKGYTF	TGCAGTGGCCCGGGCGGGACAGGAAAAGGCTACACCTTC
NA	TRBV10-2	many	TRBJ2-5	CASSDGLDRETQYF	TGCGCCAGCAGTGACGGACTCGATAGGGAGACCCAGTACTTC
TRBD2	TRBV10-3	many	TRBJ2-2	CAISSLSYLLAGGPGELFF	TGTGCCATCAGTTCCCTCTCCTATCTTCTCGCGGGGGGGCCCGGGGAGCTGTTTTTT
NA	TRBV6-4	NA	TRBJ2-7	CAISSGTHITYEQYF	TGTGCCATCTCATCCGGGACACACATAACCTACGAGCAGTACTTC
NA	TRBV6-2/TRBV6-3	many	TRBJ2-1	CASSRQSVNEQFF	TGTGCCAGCTCTAGACAGTCCGTCAATGAGCAGTTCTTC
NA	TRBV6-5	many	TRBJ2-7	CASSINRKLSSYEQYF	TGTGCCAGCAGCATAAACAGGAAGCTAAGCTCCTACGAGCAGTACTTC
TRBD1	TRBV19	NA	TRBJ1-5	CASTLAATGSVNQPQHF	TGTGCCAGTACCTTGGCCGCGACAGGGTCGGTAAATCAGCCCCAGCATTTT
NA	TRBV7-2	many	TRBJ2-2	CASPGRLTGELFF	TGTGCCAGCCCGGGACGCCTCACCGGGGAGCTGTTTTTT
NA	TRBV9	many	TRBJ1-4	CASSVEETNEKLFF	TGTGCCAGCAGCGTAGAAGAAACTAATGAAAAACTGTTTTTT
NA	TRBV7-3	many	TRBJ2-7	CASSLFGGRGEQYF	TGTGCCAGCAGCTTATTCGGTGGGAGAGGGGAGCAGTACTTC
NA	TRBV5-1	many	TRBJ2-1	CASSPEGSSYNEQFF	TGCGCCAGCAGCCCAGAAGGGAGCTCCTACAATGAGCAGTTCTTC
NA	TRBV14	NA	TRBJ1-2	CASSQLPLNYGYTF	TGTGCCAGCAGCCAATTGCCGCTTAACTATGGCTACACCTTC
NA	TRBV19	many	TRBJ2-1	CASSMKAFSYNEQFF	TGTGCCAGTAGTATGAAGGCCTTCTCCTACAATGAGCAGTTCTTC
NA	TRBV2	many	TRBJ1-5	CASSDSNSNQPQHF	TGTGCCAGCAGTGACTCCAATAGCAATCAGCCCCAGCATTTT
NA	TRBV30	many	TRBJ2-5	CAWGQGINAQETQYF	TGTGCCTGGGGACAAGGCATAAACGCCCAAGAGACCCAGTACTTC
NA	TRBV30	few	TRBJ1-5	CAWSEEQGYSNQPQHF	TGTGCCTGGAGCGAAGAACAGGGTTATAGCAATCAGCCCCAGCATTTT
TRBD2	TRBV5-1	many	TRBJ2-5	CASSLAIAGVAETQYF	TGCGCCAGCAGCTTGGCCATAGCGGGAGTAGCAGAGACCCAGTACTTC
NA	TRBV5-4	few	TRBJ2-2	CASSSGTPHTGELFF	TGTGCCAGCAGCTCCGGGACACCCCACACCGGGGAGCTGTTTTTT
NA	TRBV5-1	many	TRBJ2-5	CASSLPAPETQYF	TGCGCCAGCAGCTTACCAGCACCAGAGACCCAGTACTTC
NA	TRBV2	few	TRBJ2-3	CASSEDLAPTDTQYF	TGTGCCAGCAGTGAGGATTTAGCCCCTACGGATACGCAGTATTTT
TRBD2	TRBV20-1	NA	TRBJ2-5	CSAENSGVADQYF	TGCAGTGCAGAGAATAGCGGGGTCGCGGACCAGTACTTC
NA	TRBV2	NA	TRBJ1-1	CASSRGGTRNTEAFF	TGTGCCAGCAGTAGGGGAGGCACAAGGAACACTGAAGCTTTCTTT
NA	TRBV2	many	TRBJ1-5	CASSEGRRQPQHF	TGTGCCAGCAGTGAGGGACGACGCCAGCCCCAGCATTTT
NA	TRBV5-1	many	TRBJ1-4	CASSFNGQNEKLFF	TGCGCCAGCAGCTTCAACGGACAGAATGAAAAACTGTTTTTT
NA	TRBV12-3/TRBV12-4	NA	TRBJ2-7	CASSLDAGVGYEQYF	TGTGCCAGCAGTTTAGACGCAGGGGTAGGCTACGAGCAGTACTTC
NA	TRBV5-6	few	TRBJ2-1	CASSLAAGDVEQFF	TGTGCCAGCAGCTTGGCTGCAGGGGACGTTGAGCAGTTCTTC
TRBD2	TRBV7-2	many	TRBJ2-7	CASSWKTGGEQYF	TGTGCCAGCAGCTGGAAAACGGGAGGCGAGCAGTACTTC
NA	TRBV5-1	many	TRBJ1-6	CASRREGAVSPLHF	TGCGCCAGCAGACGAGAAGGGGCAGTTTCACCCCTCCACTTT
TRBD2	TRBV7-3	many	TRBJ2-7	CASSTSGRSDEQYF	TGTGCCAGCAGTACTAGCGGGAGGTCCGACGAGCAGTACTTC
NA	TRBV19	many	TRBJ1-2	CASSTRQIAYGYTF	TGTGCCAGTAGTACCCGTCAGATCGCCTATGGCTACACCTTC